This T cell receptor (beta chain) was sequenced during a study of cytomegalovirus exposure and HLA in healthy donors. Across the whole study: Out of 398 genotyped donors, roughly 78% belonged to the Caucasian-associated ancestry cluster.

The CDR3 is made up of 13 amino acids. V lost 6 bases and J 2 bases, leaving 10 bases between the germline ends. The germline V gene encodes CDR1 MNHEY and CDR2 SMNVEV (reference sequence). As to this clone: Its cognate antigen is unknown.

Study observations and caveats: Confirmation in vitro established that a few CMV-associated chains were specific for CMV antigens. The listing of 150 to 200 TCR beta chains classed them as cytomegalovirus-associated.

Amplification used 60 Vbeta primers and 13 Jbeta primers. Generated by immunoSEQ multiplex PCR, the TCRdb table keeps only in-frame clones and is missing some. Of approximately 120,000 clones listed, about 81% are singletons. The receptor was isolated from a woman aged 25 to 39 in good health and CMV-seronegative. The rearrangement joins TRBV27 to TRBJ1-2; tentative D call: TRBD1 (5 bases). The sequenced sample consisted of PBMCs. In nucleotides, the CDR3 is TGTGCCAGCAGGGGGGGACGGAACTATGGCTACACCTTC. Its translation is CASRGGRNYGYTF.